One sample yielded the 23 T cell receptor beta chains listed below, sequenced in a study of cytomegalovirus exposure and HLA in healthy donors. Primers for the PCR totalled 60 Vbeta and 13 Jbeta. Method: immunoSEQ multiplex PCR; TCRdb's copy keeps in-frame clones and lacks some. The sample holds approximately 97,000 clones, 78% seen once. The sample consisted of PBMCs. The receptors stem from a woman aged 40 to 50 in good health and CMV-seropositive.

V usage is TRBV18 and J usage is TRBJ2-1; a possible D gene is TRBD2 (5 bases). Germline V gene lookup returns CDR1 KGHSH and CDR2 LQKENI. The V end lost 3 bases, the J end lost 7 bases, and 22 bases lay between the germline ends. CDR3 length: 17 residues. The CDR3 DNA reads as TGTGCCAGCTCACCGATATCTACTTGGGCCGGGAAGAATGAGCAGTTCTTC. This translates into CASSPISTWAGKNEQFF.

This clone was recorded only once. The J gene is TRBJ2-7, the V gene TRBV9, with D hard to call. The V gene's germline CDR1 is SGDLS and CDR2 YYNGEE. Trimming took off 0 bases at V and 2 bases at J, with 12 bases between the two ends. The CDR3 runs 15 residues. CDR3 coding DNA: TGTGCCAGCAGCGTAGATTCGGAGATTCCCTACGAGCAGTACTTC. Its translation: CASSVDSEIPYEQYF.

The gene calls are TRBV28 and TRBJ2-3; D is unclear. CDR3 length: 15 amino acids. Per germline, CDR1 MDHEN and CDR2 SYDVKM. Deletions cut 5 bases from V and 0 bases from J, with 12 bases between. The CDR3 DNA reads as TGTGCCAGCAGTCCGACCAGGATAAGCACAGATACGCAGTATTTT. Encoded protein: CASSPTRISTDTQYF.

The V call is TRBV15, the J call TRBJ1-6; D remains unclear. Trimming stripped 5 bases from V and 2 bases from J, with 7 bases between. The CDR3 sequence is 14 residues long. CDR1 LNHNV and CDR2 YYDKDF come from the germline V gene (reference sequence). The CDR3 DNA follows: TGTGCCACCAGCGCGGTTCCCTATAATTCACCCCTCCACTTT. Encoded protein: CATSAVPYNSPLHF.

About this clone: One end of the junction varies from germline; a read error may be responsible. The chain employs TRBV5-6 and TRBJ1-6, with 7 bases fitting TRBD1. The germline V gene encodes CDR1 SGHDT and CDR2 YYEEEE. The CDR3 runs to 12 residues. The DNA of the CDR3 is TGTGCCAGCAGCTTGACCCCGGGACAGTGGGACTTT. This codes for CASSLTPGQWDF.

The chain is built from TRBV10-3 and TRBJ2-1, with D uncertain. The length of the CDR3 is 13 residues. Trimming took off 4 bases at V and 5 bases at J, with 9 bases between the two ends. CDR1 and CDR2 from the germline V gene are ENHRY and SYGVKD. The CDR3 reads CAISGSLNNEQFF. The CDR3, as DNA: TGTGCCATCAGTGGTAGCCTTAACAATGAGCAGTTCTTC.

This chain joins TRBV29-1 and TRBJ2-1; perhaps TRBD2 as D (7 bases). CDR1 and CDR2 from the germline V gene are SQVTM and ANQGSEA. This CDR3 has 17 residues. V lost 3 bases to trimming and J lost 1 base, with 19 bases between them. The CDR3, as DNA: TGCAGCGTTGAGGAAAAGGGGGTGCGGGGGTCCTACAATGAGCAGTTCTTC. Encoded protein: CSVEEKGVRGSYNEQFF.

The chain combines TRBV11-2 with TRBJ2-5; TRBD1 might be the D (5 bases). The assigned J gene may be wrong: the sequence end matches TRBJ2-7 better. This CDR3 spans 13 amino acids. Germline CDR1 and CDR2: SGHAT and FQNNGV. CDR3 protein: CASSPDSSYEQYF. The CDR3 bases are TGTGCCAGCAGTCCTGACAGTTCCTACGAGCAGTACTTC.

The chain joins TRBV19 to TRBJ2-2, with 8 bases that match TRBD1. J gave up 4 bases and V 6 bases, and 4 bases lay outside the gene matches. Germline CDR1 reads LNHDA; CDR2 reads SQIVND (reference sequence). CDR3 length: 14 amino acids. CDR3 nucleotide sequence: TGTGCCAGTAGCTCAGGGGGCGGCACCGGGGAGCTGTTTTTT. Translation: CASSSGGGTGELFF.

The genes are TRBV5-4 and TRBJ2-7, with TRBD2 identical over 11 bases. The CDR3 runs 13 residues. The junction had 4 bases not matched to a gene; V was cut back by 5 bases and J by 6 bases. The germline V gene encodes CDR1 SGHNT and CDR2 YYREEE (reference sequence). CDR3 sequence reads: CASRTGLAGEQYF. CDR3 nucleotides: TGTGCCAGCAGAACCGGACTAGCGGGCGAGCAGTACTTC.

The chain carries TRBV7-8 and TRBJ2-2, with D possibly being TRBD2 (5 bases). The germline CDR1 and CDR2 sequences are SGHVS and FQNEAQ. CDR3 length equals 14 residues. The V and J ends lost 1 base and 7 bases respectively, with 10 bases between them. This CDR3 is CASSLGGAFGELFF. Here the CDR3 DNA reads TGTGCCAGCAGCTTAGGGGGAGCGTTCGGGGAGCTGTTTTTT.

This sequence joins TRBV2 and TRBJ1-5, with a weak D call TRBD1 (5 bases). With 2 bases removed from V and 0 bases from J, the gap between germline ends came to 14 bases. Germline V gene sequence: CDR1 SNHLY, CDR2 FYNNEI. This CDR3 region has 17 residues. The CDR3 DNA reads as TGTGCCAGCAGTGAAAGGGGAAACGCGGTTAGCAATCAGCCCCAGCATTTT. Its protein is CASSERGNAVSNQPQHF.

The chain couples TRBV4-1 to TRBJ1-4; D possibly corresponds to TRBD1 (6 bases). Trimming took off 3 bases at V and 3 bases at J, with 14 bases between the two ends. The CDR3 spans 16 residues. Germline CDR1 reads MGHRA; CDR2 reads YSYEKL. DNA of the CDR3: TGCGCCAGCAGCCACCTGGGGGGGGCCCCTAATGAAAAACTGTTTTTT. This gives the protein CASSHLGGAPNEKLFF.

This clone was counted a few times. V is TRBV11-2 and J is TRBJ2-7; possible D gene TRBD2, 6 bases. The CDR3 sequence is 14 residues long. CDR1 is SGHAT, CDR2 FQNNGV, per germline. Trimming left V 1 base short and J 11 bases short, with 18 bases between. CDR3 protein: CASSLGGAEPREYF. The CDR3 DNA follows: TGTGCCAGCAGCTTAGGCGGGGCAGAACCTAGGGAGTACTTC.

This chain connects TRBV6-1 to TRBJ2-3; D is unclear. Trimming took off 1 base at V and 5 bases at J, with 7 bases between the two ends. Germline CDR1 is MNHNS and CDR2 is SASEGT. The CDR3 has 13 residues. CDR3 region: CASSEGSGDTQYF. In DNA form, the CDR3 reads TGTGCCAGCAGTGAAGGGAGTGGAGATACGCAGTATTTT.

Concerning this clone itself: A junction end diverges from the germline sequence, so it may reflect a read error. The rearrangement links TRBV7-7 to TRBJ2-2; D is perhaps TRBD2 (5 bases). The CDR3 length is 16 residues. Germline lookup yields CDR1 SSHAT and CDR2 FNYEAQ (reference sequence). The CDR3 DNA reads TGTGCTAGCAGCTTAGCAGGACTCCCGAACACCGGGGAGCTGTTTTTT. Its protein product is CASSLAGLPNTGELFF.

In this sample, this clone turned up a few times. This chain uses TRBV30 with TRBJ1-4; tentative D call: TRBD1 (5 bases). CDR3 size: 13 residues. CDR1 is GTSNPN, CDR2 SVGIG, per germline (reference sequence). V lost 1 base and J 8 bases, leaving 11 bases between the germline ends. The CDR3 loop reads CAWSAAGSEKLFF. DNA for the CDR3: TGTGCCTGGAGTGCGGCAGGGTCCGAAAAACTGTTTTTT.

The gene calls are TRBV6-5 and TRBJ2-1, with D possibly being TRBD1 (6 bases). Germline loops: CDR1 MNHEY, CDR2 SVGAGI. The CDR3 sequence is 16 residues long. The V end was cut by 0 bases, the J end by 7 bases, with 16 bases between. In nucleotides, the CDR3 is TGTGCCAGCAGTTACTCGGCAGGGGCCGGCGGGAATGAGCAGTTCTTC. It is translated as CASSYSAGAGGNEQFF.

The chain recombines TRBV7-2 with TRBJ2-3; D may be TRBD2 (5 bases). CDR3 length equals 15 residues. The ends were cut back, 6 bases at V and 2 bases at J, with 15 bases in the middle. Germline values: CDR1 SGHTA, CDR2 FQGNSA. Written as DNA, the CDR3 is TGTGCCAGCAGTAAAGGCGGGTACGCCACAGATACGCAGTATTTT. Translated, it gives CASSKGGYATDTQYF.

The rearrangement joins TRBV5-4 to TRBJ2-7; 7 bases agree with TRBD2. The CDR3 runs to 14 residues. Germline assignment: CDR1 SGHNT and CDR2 YYREEE (reference sequence). With 4 bases clipped from V and 3 bases from J, the junction kept 7 bases outside the gene matches. The CDR3 is CASSPGLVSYEQYF. The CDR3 bases are TGTGCCAGCAGCCCTGGACTAGTCAGCTACGAGCAGTACTTC. Full variable domain (outside the CDR3, taken from reference TRBV5-4 and TRBJ2-7): ETGVTQSPTHLIKTRGQQVTLRCSSQSGHNTVSWYQQALGQGPQFIFQYYREEENGRGNFPPRFSGLQFPNYSSELNVNALELDDSALYLCASSPGLVSYEQYFGPGTRLTVT.

The CDR3 DNA reads TGTGCCAGCAGCCAAGAAATACTCGGGAATGAGCAGTTCTTC. It translates to CASSQEILGNEQFF. This chain uses TRBV7-8 with TRBJ2-1, with D hard to call. The germline CDR1 and CDR2 sequences are SGHVS and FQNEAQ. The V and J ends lost 5 bases and 7 bases respectively, with 15 bases between them. This CDR3 spans 14 amino acids.

The CDR3 sequence: CASTENPTGGGGELFF. The CDR3 DNA follows: TGTGCCAGCACCGAAAACCCGACAGGGGGTGGCGGGGAGCTGTTTTTT. The V call is TRBV9, the J call TRBJ2-2, with TRBD1 matching 9 bases. Germline V lookup: CDR1 SGDLS, CDR2 YYNGEE. The length of the CDR3 is 16 residues. V shed 6 bases, J shed 7 bases, and the junction held 13 bases outside the gene matches.

This clone appeared a few times. The genes are TRBV9 and TRBJ2-7; weak D call: TRBD2 (6 bases). V lost 7 bases and J lost 6, with 20 bases in between. This CDR3 contains 14 residues. Germline CDR1 reads SGDLS; CDR2 reads YYNGEE. CDR3 DNA sequence: TGTGCCAGCGAGAAGGCGGGAACTTCGGTCGAGCAGTACTTC. Its translation: CASEKAGTSVEQYF.